This T cell receptor (beta chain) is drawn from a study of cytomegalovirus exposure and HLA in healthy donors. The study's findings and limits: What a later analysis showed was that several of the most significant clusters appeared linked to common viral pathogens. CMV serostatus was the sole immune exposure information available. TCR beta V- and J-gene trimming, according to a later analysis, was linked to a missense DCLRE1C variant. Among TCR beta chains, those listed as cytomegalovirus-associated numbered about 150.

Amplification used 60 Vbeta primers and 13 Jbeta primers. Clones were read by immunoSEQ multiplex PCR, and TCRdb kept only the in-frame ones, dropping some. The sample has roughly 190,000 clones, roughly four fifths seen once. This CDR3 is built from 15 residues. J gave up 0 bases and V 3 bases, and 5 bases lay outside the gene matches. CDR1 is LGHNA, CDR2 YSLEER, per germline. Concerning this clone: Its antigen is as yet unknown.

The chain combines TRBV4-3 with TRBJ2-7, with 7 bases fitting TRBD2. The specimen sequenced was PBMCs. This sequence originates from a woman aged 25 to 39 in good health and CMV-seropositive. The CDR3 DNA reads as TGCGCCAGCAGCCAGGTCCGGGACTACTCCTACGAGCAGTACTTC. Residues: CASSQVRDYSYEQYF.